This paragraph reports one T cell receptor (beta chain). This clonotype showed up many times. What this receptor recognizes is not known. Base qualities are missing; no much larger clone stands one base away. The library came from RT-PCR. TCRdb names Illumina HiSeq 2500 as the instrument used. TCRdb took the public reads, trimmed them with fastp at Q25, ran MiXCR for clone calling and kept in-frame beta chains. Each CDR3 protein appears once, grouped with its most common genes and DNA. The sample has almost 250,000 distinct CDR3 sequences on record, roughly an eighth of them singletons. Clones ranked in the top ten supply approximately 8.4% of the sample. The entry originates in a study of response to subunit inactivated influenza vaccine (dated by TCRdb to 2016 to 2019). With regard to the full study: The study used deep quantitative T cell receptor repertoire profiling to track responses to a trivalent subunit inactivated influenza vaccine.

General findings and caveats noted by the study authors: The authors suggested that each seasonal influenza vaccination may recruit only a limited number of new T cells.

Ends trimmed: V by 7 bases, J by 3 bases; bases unmatched to a gene: 4. Sequences SQVTM (CDR1) and ANQGSEA (CDR2) are obtained from the germline V gene. The CDR3 spans 12 residues, from the cysteine through the phenylalanine. The CDR3 DNA has 36 bases and is translated from base 1. This TCR was recovered from a man aged 45-65 years who received an inactivated influenza vaccine. Donor details come from another sample of the same person, matched by shared clones. The chain uses TRBV29-1 and TRBJ2-5; 8 bases in the middle match TRBD1. Specimen: non-naive T cells sorted from PBMCs, collected roughly 2 weeks before vaccination. The meaning of the sample's cell subset or site label: memory T cell fraction. The CDR3 corresponds to CSAKTGEETQYF. The DNA reads TGCAGCGCTAAGACAGGGGAAGAGACCCAGTACTTC.